This T cell receptor (beta chain) comes out of a study of T cells in Graves' hyperthyroidism and ophthalmopathy. It was RNA transcripts that yielded the amplified TCR beta CDR3 regions. Carried out on the TCR CDR3, a first-round RT-PCR used the HTBI primer set. TCRdb reanalysed the multiplex PCR reads using MiXCR and keeps one entry per CDR3 protein. The sample records roughly 570,000 distinct CDR3 sequences, 46% being singletons. V dropped 5 bases and J dropped 3; count of bases not matched to a gene: 4. This CDR3 region has 14 residues. Germline V lookup: CDR1 SQVTM, CDR2 ANQGSEA. The sample comprised peripheral blood or thyroid tissue (not recorded which). The clonotype originates from an adult woman with Graves' disease, either hyperthyroidism or ophthalmopathy (not recorded which). V gene TRBV29-1 combines with J gene TRBJ1-2; 12 nucleotides agree with TRBD1. The DNA for the CDR3 is TGCAGCGTTTCCGGGACAGGGGGCGACTATGGCTACACCTTC. Amino acid sequence: CSVSGTGGDYGYTF. Drawing the rest from reference TRBV29-1 and TRBJ1-2, the complete variable domain is SAVISQKPSRDICQRGTSLTIQCQVDSQVTMMFWYRQQPGQSLTLIATANQGSEATYESGFVIDKFPISRPNLTFSTLTVSNMSPEDSSIYLCSVSGTGGDYGYTFGSGTRLTVV.